This note documents a single TCR beta chain sequence. Four PCR rounds used nested alpha and beta constant region primers plus the SP2 primer. TCRdb reanalysed the 5' RACE reads using MiXCR and keeps one entry per CDR3 protein. The profile shows 55,000 to 65,000 distinct CDR3 sequences, approximately 8% of them singletons. This sample was taken from a study of naive and memory T cell subsets. The CDR3 spans 14 residues. From germline, CDR1 is KGHDR and CDR2 SFDVKD. V was pared by 12 bases and J by 0 bases, with 6 bases of the junction left unmatched. An oligonucleotide containing a UMI was ligated to the 3' end of TCR cDNA. Input was roughly 1 to 1000 ng of DNase-treated total RNA without cell sorting.

The receptor was isolated from a female donor in good health. The chain links TRBV24-1 to TRBJ2-2; 7 bases map to TRBD1. Here the CDR3 DNA reads TGTGCCTCTCAGGGACAGCCGAACACCGGGGAGCTGTTTTTT. It translates to CASQGQPNTGELFF.